This is a list of T cell receptor beta chains from one sample in a study of T cell responses to AZD1222 COVID-19 vaccine. Here immunoSEQ multiplex PCR was the method, and the copy in TCRdb shows in-frame clones only, minus some. The sample consists of approximately 120,000 clones, approximately 90% of them appearing once. Sample: peripheral blood, taken on day 0 of AZD1222 vaccination. These receptors originate from an adult in good health. The CDR3 runs from the conserved cysteine through the conserved F or W. Each record gives: J gene, V gene, D gene, clone size, CDR3 DNA, CDR3 protein. D genes are given only for firm matches. Some rows mark clone size as missing; the rest say once, few, many or name a class of expanded clone.

TRBJ2-3 TRBV24-1 - - TGTGCCACCGGGTTGCCTAGCACAGATACGCAGTATTTT CATGLPSTDTQYF
TRBJ1-2 TRBV4-1 TRBD1 - TGCGCCAGCAGCCAGGGGACAGGGGCGAGTGGCTACACCTTC CASSQGTGASGYTF
TRBJ2-7 TRBV19 TRBD1 - TGTGCCAGTAGTACCGGACAGGGACGAGCGTACGAGCAGTACTTC CASSTGQGRAYEQYF
TRBJ1-5 TRBV19 - - TGTGCCAGTCAAAGGACAGACAAAGATCAGCCCCAGCATTTT CASQRTDKDQPQHF
TRBJ2-7 TRBV14 - - TGTGCCAGCAGCCAAAGATACAGGGGGGGCGAGCAGTACTTC CASSQRYRGGEQYF
TRBJ1-2 TRBV28 - - TGTGCCAGCAGTCCCCCCCTCGGGTTAGGCTACACCTTC CASSPPLGLGYTF
TRBJ1-3 TRBV7-4 - - TGTGCCAGCAGCTTCCAGGGTCTCTCCTCTGGAAACACCATATATTTT CASSFQGLSSGNTIYF
TRBJ1-2 TRBV28 - - TGTGCCAGCAGTGCCCCCGGGGGACTGCCTTATGGCTACACCTTC CASSAPGGLPYGYTF
TRBJ1-1 TRBV19 TRBD1 once TGTGCCAGTAGTGCGGGACAGGGGGCCACTGAAGCTTTCTTT CASSAGQGATEAFF
TRBJ1-1 TRBV11-2 - - TGTGCCAGCAGTTTAGAACAGGGTATAACTGAAGCTTTCTTT CASSLEQGITEAFF